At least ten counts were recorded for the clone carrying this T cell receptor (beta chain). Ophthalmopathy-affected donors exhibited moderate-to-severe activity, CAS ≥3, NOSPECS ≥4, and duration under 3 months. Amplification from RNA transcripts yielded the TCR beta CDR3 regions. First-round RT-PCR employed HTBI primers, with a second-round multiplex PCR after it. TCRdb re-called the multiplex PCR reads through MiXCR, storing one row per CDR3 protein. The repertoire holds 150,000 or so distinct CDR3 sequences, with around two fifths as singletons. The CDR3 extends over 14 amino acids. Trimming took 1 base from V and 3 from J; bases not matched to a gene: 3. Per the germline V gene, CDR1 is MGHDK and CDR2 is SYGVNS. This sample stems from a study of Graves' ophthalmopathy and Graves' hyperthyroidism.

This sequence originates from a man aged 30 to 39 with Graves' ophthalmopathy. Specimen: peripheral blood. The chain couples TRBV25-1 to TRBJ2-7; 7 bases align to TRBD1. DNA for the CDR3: TGTGCCAGCAGTGAATGGGACAGAATCTACGAGCAGTACTTC. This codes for CASSEWDRIYEQYF.